This TCR beta chain comes out of a study of CD8 T cell repertoires and HIV-1 epitope variants. Across the whole study: Controls included no peptide, Ebola AY9 epitope, and a CMV, EBV, flu pool. An uncultured baseline aliquot held 1M T cells.

Method: immunoSEQ multiplex PCR; TCRdb's copy keeps in-frame clones and lacks some. The data show about 6,600 clones, about 72% seen once. This clone has more than one count but fewer than ten. The antigen remains unidentified. The CDR3 has 16 residues. Germline lookup yields CDR1 SGHAT and CDR2 FQNNGV. The ends were cut back, 3 bases at V and 0 bases at J, with 12 bases in the middle. This receptor was identified in a male donor with HIV. The chain recombines TRBV11-2 with TRBJ1-3, with unresolved D. Sequences were obtained from cultured CD8+ T cells derived from PBMCs. Here the CDR3 reads CASSFGPKPSGNTIYF. CDR3 nucleotide sequence: TGTGCCAGCAGCTTCGGCCCTAAACCCTCTGGAAACACCATATATTTT.